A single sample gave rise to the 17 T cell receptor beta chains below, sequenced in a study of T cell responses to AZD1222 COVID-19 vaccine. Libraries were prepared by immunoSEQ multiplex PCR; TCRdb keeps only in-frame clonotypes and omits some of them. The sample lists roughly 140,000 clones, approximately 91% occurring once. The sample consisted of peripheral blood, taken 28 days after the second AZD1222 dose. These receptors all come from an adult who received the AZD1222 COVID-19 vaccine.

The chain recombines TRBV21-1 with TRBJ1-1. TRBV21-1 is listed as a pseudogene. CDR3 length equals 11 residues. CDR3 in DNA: TGTGCCAGCAGCAATGCCGGGGAGGCTTTCTTT. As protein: CASSNAGEAFF.

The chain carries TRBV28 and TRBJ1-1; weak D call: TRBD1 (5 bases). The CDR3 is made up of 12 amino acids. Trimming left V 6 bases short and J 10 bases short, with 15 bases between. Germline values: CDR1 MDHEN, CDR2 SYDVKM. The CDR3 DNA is TGTGCCAGCAGGGTTGGGGCCTGGGGAGCTTTCTTT. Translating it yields CASRVGAWGAFF.

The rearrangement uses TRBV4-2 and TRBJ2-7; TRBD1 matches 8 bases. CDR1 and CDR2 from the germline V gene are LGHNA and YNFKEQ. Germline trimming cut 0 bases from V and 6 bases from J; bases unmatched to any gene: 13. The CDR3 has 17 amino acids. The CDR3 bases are TGTGCCAGCAGCCAAGAAAGACGGACAGGGAACTTTGGCGAGCAGTACTTC. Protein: CASSQERRTGNFGEQYF.

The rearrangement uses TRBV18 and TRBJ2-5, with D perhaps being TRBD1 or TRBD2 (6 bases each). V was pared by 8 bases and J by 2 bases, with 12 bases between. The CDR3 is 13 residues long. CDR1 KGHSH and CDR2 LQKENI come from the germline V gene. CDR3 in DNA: TGTGCCAGCCGGAGGGACAAACAAGAGACCCAGTACTTC. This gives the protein CASRRDKQETQYF.

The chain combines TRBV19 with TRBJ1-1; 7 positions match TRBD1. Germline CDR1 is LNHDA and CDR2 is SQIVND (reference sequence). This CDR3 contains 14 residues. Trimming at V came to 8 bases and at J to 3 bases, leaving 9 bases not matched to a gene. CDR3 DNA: TGTGCCAGTCGAGATCAGGGGGTGGACACTGAAGCTTTCTTT. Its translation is CASRDQGVDTEAFF.

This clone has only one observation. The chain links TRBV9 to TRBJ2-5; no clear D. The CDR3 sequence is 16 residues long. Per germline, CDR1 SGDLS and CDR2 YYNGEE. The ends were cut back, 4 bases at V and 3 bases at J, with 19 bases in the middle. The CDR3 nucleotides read TGTGCCAGCAGCTCCTTGGACCGTTCCCTAAAAGAGACCCAGTACTTC. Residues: CASSSLDRSLKETQYF.

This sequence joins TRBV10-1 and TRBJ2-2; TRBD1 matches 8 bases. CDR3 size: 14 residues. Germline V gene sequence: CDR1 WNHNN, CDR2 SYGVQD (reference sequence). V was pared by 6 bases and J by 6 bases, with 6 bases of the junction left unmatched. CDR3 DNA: TGCGCCAGCAGGGCCCGGACAGGGTCCGGGGAGCTGTTTTTT. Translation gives CASRARTGSGELFF.

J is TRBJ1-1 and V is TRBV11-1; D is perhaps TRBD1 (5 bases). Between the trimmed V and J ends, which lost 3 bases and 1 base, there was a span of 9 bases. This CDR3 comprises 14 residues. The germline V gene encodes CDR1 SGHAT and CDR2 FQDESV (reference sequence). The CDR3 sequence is CASSLGGGNTEAFF. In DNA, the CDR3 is TGTGCCAGCAGCTTGGGGGGAGGGAACACTGAAGCTTTCTTT.

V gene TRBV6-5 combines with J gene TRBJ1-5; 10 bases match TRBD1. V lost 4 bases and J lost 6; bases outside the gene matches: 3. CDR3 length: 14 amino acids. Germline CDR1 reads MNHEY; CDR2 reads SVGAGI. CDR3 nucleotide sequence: TGTGCCAGCAGTTGGGACAGGGGTTCTCAGCCCCAGCATTTT. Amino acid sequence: CASSWDRGSQPQHF.

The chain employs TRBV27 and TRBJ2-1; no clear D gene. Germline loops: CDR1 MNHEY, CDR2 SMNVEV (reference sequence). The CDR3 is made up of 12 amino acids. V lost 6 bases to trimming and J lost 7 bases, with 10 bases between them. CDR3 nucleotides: TGTGCCAGCAGCTATACTCAGAATGAGCAGTTCTTC. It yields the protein CASSYTQNEQFF.

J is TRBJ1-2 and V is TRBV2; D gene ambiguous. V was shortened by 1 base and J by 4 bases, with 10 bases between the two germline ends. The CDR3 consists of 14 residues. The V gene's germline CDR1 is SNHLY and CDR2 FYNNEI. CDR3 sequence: CASSEDPGLYGYTF. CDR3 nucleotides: TGTGCCAGCAGTGAAGATCCGGGTCTCTATGGCTACACCTTC.

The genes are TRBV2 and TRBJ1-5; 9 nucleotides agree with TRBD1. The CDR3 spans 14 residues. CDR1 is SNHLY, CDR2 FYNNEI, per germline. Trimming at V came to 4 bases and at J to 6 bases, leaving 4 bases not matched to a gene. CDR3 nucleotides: TGTGCCAGCAGTGCACAGGGGGCCGGTCAGCCCCAGCATTTT. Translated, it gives CASSAQGAGQPQHF.

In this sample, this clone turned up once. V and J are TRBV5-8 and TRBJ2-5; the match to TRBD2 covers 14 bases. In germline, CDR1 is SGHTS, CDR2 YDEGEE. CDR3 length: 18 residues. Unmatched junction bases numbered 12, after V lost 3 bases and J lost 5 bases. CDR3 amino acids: CASSSGLAGGPTGETQYF. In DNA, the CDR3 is TGTGCCAGCAGCTCCGGACTAGCGGGGGGCCCGACGGGGGAGACCCAGTACTTC.

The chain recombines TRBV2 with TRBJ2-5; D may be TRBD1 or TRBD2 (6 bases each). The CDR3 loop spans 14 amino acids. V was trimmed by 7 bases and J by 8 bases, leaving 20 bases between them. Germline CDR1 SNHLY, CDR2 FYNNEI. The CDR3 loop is CASTSDGAGHTQYF. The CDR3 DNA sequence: TGTGCCAGCACCTCCGATGGTGCGGGACACACCCAGTACTTC.

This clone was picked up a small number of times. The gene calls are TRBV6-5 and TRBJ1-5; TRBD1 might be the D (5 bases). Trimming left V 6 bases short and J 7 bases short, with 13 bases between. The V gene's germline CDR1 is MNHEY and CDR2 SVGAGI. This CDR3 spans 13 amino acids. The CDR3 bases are TGTGCCAGCAGATTGTCAGGGTACCAGCCCCAGCATTTT. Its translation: CASRLSGYQPQHF.

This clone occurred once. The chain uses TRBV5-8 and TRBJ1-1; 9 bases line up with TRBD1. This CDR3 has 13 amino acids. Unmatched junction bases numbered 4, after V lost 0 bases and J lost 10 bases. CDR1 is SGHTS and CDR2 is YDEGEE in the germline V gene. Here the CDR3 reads CASSLAGTGLAFF. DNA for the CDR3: TGTGCCAGCAGCTTGGCCGGGACAGGGTTAGCTTTCTTT.

The CDR3 loop is CAWRPPGLAGGPSETQYF. In DNA, the CDR3 is TGTGCCTGGAGGCCACCGGGGCTAGCGGGAGGGCCGTCGGAGACCCAGTACTTC. This chain joins TRBV30 and TRBJ2-5, with 12 bases identical to TRBD2. Per germline, CDR1 GTSNPN and CDR2 SVGIG (reference sequence). CDR3 length: 18 amino acids. V dropped 3 bases and J dropped 5; count of bases not matched to a gene: 16.